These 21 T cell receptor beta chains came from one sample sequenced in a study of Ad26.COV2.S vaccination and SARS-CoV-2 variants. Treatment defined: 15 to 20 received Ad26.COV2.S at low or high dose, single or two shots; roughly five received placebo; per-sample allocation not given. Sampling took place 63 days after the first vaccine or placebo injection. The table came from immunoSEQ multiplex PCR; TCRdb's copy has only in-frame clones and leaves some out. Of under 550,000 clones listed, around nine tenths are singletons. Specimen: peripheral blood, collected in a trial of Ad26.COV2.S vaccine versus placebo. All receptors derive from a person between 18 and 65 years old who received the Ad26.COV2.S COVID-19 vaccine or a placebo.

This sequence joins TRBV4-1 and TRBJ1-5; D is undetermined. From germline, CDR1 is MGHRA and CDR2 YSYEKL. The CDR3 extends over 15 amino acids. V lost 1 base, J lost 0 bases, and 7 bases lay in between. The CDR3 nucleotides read TGCGCCAGCAGCCAAGGTCAAGCTAGCAATCAGCCCCAGCATTTT. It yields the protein CASSQGQASNQPQHF.

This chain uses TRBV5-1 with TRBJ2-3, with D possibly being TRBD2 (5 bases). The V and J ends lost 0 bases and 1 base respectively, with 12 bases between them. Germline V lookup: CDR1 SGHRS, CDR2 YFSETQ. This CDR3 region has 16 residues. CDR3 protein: CASSLDGIPRTDTQYF. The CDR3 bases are TGCGCCAGCAGCTTGGACGGGATCCCCCGCACAGATACGCAGTATTTT.

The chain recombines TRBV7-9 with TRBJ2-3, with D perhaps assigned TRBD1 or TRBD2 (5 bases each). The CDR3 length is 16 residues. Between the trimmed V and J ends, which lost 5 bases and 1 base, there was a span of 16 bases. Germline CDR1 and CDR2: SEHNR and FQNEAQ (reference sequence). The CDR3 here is CASSPRDPARTDTQYF. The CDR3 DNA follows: TGTGCCAGCAGCCCCCGGGACCCGGCCCGCACAGATACGCAGTATTTT.

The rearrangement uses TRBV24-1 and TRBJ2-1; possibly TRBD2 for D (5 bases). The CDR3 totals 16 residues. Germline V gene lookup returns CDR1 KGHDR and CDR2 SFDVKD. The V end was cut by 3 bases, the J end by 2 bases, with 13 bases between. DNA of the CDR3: TGTGCCACCAGTGATACTCCGGGGAAAACCTACAATGAGCAGTTCTTC. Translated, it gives CATSDTPGKTYNEQFF.

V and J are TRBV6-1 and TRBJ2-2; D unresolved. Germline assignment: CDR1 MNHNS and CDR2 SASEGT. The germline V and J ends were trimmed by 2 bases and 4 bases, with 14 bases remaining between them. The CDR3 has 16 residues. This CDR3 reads CASSENGFFITGELFF. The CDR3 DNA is TGTGCCAGCAGTGAAAATGGATTCTTCATCACCGGGGAGCTGTTTTTT.

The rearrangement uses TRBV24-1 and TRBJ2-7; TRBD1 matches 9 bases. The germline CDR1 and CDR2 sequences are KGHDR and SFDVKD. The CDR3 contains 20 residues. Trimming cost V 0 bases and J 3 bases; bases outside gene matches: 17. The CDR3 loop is CATSDLSLRPWTGVFYEQYF. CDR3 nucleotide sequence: TGTGCCACCAGTGATTTGAGCCTAAGACCCTGGACAGGGGTGTTCTACGAGCAGTACTTC.

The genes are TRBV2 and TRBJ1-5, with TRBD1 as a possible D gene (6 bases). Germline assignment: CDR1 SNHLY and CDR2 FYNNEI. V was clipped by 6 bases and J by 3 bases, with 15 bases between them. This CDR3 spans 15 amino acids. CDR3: CASSDRGAPNQPQHF. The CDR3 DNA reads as TGTGCCAGCAGCGATAGGGGGGCCCCCAATCAGCCCCAGCATTTT.

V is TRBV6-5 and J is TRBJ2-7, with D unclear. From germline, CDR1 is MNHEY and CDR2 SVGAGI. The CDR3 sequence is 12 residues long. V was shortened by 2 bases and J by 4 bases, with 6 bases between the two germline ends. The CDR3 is CASSYPPYEQYF. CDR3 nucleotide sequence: TGTGCCAGCAGTTACCCACCATACGAGCAGTACTTC.

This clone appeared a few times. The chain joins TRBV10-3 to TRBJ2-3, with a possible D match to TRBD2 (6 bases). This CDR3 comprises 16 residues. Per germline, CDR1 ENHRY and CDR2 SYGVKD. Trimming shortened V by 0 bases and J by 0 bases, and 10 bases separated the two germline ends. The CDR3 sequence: CAISESGGLSTDTQYF. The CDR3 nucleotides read TGTGCCATCAGTGAGTCTGGGGGGTTGAGCACAGATACGCAGTATTTT.

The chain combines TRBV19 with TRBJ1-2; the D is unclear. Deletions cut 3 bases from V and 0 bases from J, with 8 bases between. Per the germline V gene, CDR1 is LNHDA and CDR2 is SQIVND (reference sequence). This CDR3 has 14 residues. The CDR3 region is CASSIEDTNYGYTF. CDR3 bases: TGTGCCAGTAGTATTGAAGATACTAACTATGGCTACACCTTC.

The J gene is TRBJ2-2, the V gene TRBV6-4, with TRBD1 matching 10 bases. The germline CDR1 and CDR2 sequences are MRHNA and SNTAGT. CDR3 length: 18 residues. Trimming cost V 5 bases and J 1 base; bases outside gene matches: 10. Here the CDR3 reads CASSPDRGLPLNTGELFF. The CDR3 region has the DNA TGTGCCAGCAGTCCCGACAGGGGGCTACCCTTGAACACCGGGGAGCTGTTTTTT.

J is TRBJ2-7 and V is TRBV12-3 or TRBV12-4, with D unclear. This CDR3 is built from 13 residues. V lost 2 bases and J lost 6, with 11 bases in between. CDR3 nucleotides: TGTGCCAGCAGTTTAAAGCCGGGTGGCGAGCAGTACTTC. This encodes CASSLKPGGEQYF.

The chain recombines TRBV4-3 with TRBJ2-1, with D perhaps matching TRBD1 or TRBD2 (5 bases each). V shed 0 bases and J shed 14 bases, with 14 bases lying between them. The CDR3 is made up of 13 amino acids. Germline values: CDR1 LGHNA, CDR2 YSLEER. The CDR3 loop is CASSQDLGGGEFF. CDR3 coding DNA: TGCGCCAGCAGCCAAGATCTAGGTGGGGGAGAGTTCTTC.

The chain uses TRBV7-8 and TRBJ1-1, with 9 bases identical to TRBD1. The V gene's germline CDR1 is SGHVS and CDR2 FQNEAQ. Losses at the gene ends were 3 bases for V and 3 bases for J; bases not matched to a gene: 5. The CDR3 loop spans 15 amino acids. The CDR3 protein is CASSFAGTGYTEAFF. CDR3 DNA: TGTGCCAGCAGCTTCGCCGGGACAGGGTACACTGAAGCTTTCTTT.

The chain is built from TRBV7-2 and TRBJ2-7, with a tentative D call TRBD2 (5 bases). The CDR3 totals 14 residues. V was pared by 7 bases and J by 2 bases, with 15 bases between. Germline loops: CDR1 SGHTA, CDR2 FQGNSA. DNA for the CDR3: TGTGCCAGCACCACCCCCGGAGGCGCCTACGAGCAGTACTTC. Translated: CASTTPGGAYEQYF.

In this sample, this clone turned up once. The CDR3 DNA is TGCGCCAGCAGCACCGAGGGACAGACCCAAGAGACCCAGTACTTC. It yields the protein CASSTEGQTQETQYF. V is TRBV5-1 and J is TRBJ2-5; TRBD1 matches at 7 bases. Germline CDR1 and CDR2: SGHRS and YFSETQ. V dropped 4 bases and J dropped 1; count of bases not matched to a gene: 7. This CDR3 region has 15 residues.

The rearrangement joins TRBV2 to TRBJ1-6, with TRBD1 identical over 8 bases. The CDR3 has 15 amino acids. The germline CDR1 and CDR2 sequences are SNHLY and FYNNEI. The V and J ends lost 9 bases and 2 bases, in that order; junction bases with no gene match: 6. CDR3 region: CARGEQGAYNSPLHF. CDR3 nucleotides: TGTGCCAGGGGAGAACAGGGGGCCTATAATTCACCCCTCCACTTT. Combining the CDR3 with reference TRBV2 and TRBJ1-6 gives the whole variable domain EPEVTQTPSHQVTQMGQEVILRCVPISNHLYFYWYRQILGQKVEFLVSFYNNEISEKSEIFDDQFSVERPDGSNFTLKIRSTKLEDSAMYFCARGEQGAYNSPLHFGNGTRLTVT.

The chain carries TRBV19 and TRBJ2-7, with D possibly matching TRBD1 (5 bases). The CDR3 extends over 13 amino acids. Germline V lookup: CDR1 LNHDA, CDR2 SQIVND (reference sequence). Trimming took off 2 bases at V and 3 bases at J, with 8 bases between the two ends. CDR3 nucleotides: TGTGCCAGTAGTATAACCGACAGCTACGAGCAGTACTTC. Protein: CASSITDSYEQYF.

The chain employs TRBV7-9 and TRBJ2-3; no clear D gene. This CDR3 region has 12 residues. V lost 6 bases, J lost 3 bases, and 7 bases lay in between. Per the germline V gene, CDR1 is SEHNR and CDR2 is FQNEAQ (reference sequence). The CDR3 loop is CASSWGTDTQYF. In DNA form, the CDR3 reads TGTGCCAGCAGTTGGGGTACAGATACGCAGTATTTT.

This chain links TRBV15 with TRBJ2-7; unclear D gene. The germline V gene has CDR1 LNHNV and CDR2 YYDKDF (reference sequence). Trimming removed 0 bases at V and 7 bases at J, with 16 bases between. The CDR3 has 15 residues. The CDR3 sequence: CATSRERTPVWEQYF. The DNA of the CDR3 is TGTGCCACCAGCAGAGAACGTACACCCGTATGGGAGCAGTACTTC.

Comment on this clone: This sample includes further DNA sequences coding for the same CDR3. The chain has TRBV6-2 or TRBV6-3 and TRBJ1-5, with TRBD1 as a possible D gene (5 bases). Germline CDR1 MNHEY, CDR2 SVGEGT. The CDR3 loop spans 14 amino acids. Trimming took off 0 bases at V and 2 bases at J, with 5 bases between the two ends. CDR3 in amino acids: CASSYSGGNQPQHF. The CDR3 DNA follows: TGTGCCAGCAGTTACTCGGGGGGCAATCAGCCCCAGCATTTT.